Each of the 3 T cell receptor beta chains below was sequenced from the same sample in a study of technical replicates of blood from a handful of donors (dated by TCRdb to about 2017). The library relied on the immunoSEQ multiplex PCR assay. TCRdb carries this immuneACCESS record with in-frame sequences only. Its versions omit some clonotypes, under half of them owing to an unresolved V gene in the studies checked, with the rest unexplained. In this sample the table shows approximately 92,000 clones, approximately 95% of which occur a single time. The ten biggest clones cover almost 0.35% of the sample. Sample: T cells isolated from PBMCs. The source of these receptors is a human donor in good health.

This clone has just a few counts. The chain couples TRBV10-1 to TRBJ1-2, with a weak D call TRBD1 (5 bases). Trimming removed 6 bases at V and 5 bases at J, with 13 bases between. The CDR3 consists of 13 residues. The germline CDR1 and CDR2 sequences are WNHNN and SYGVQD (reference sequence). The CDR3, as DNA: TGCGCCAGCAGCGTTGAAGGGGCATATGGCTACACCTTC. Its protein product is CASSVEGAYGYTF.

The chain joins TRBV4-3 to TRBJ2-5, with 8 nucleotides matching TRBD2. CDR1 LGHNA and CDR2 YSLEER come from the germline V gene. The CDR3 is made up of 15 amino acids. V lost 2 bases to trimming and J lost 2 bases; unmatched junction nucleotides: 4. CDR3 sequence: CASSQLLAAQETQYF. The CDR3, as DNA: TGCGCCAGCAGCCAATTACTAGCGGCTCAAGAGACCCAGTACTTC.

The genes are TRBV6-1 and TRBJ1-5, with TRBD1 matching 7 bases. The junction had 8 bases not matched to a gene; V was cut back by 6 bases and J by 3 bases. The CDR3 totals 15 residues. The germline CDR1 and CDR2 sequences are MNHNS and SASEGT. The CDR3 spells CASSLKGAPNQPQHF. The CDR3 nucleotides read TGTGCCAGCAGCCTGAAGGGGGCCCCCAATCAGCCCCAGCATTTT.